This TCR beta chain was found in a study of CD8+CD57+ T cells in acquired aplastic anemia. This clonotype appeared many times. This CDR3 region has 15 residues. With V trimmed by 0 bases and J by 7 bases, 6 bases remained unmatched. CDR1 and CDR2 from the germline V gene are SGDLS and YYNGEE. Patients picked for sequencing had shown CD8+CD57+ cell expansion detected by flow cytometry. Investigators profiled TCR beta VDJ and CDR3 from genomic DNA template. TCRdb passed the reads through MiXCR, listing each CDR3 protein once. This sample has about 40,000 distinct CDR3 sequences, with under 80% found just once.

Sequencing input: sorted CD4+, CD8+, or CD8+CD57+ T cells (not recorded which) from PBMCs. The receptor comes from a human donor with aplastic anemia. The chain carries TRBV9 and TRBJ2-1; the match to TRBD2 covers 8 bases. CDR3 protein: CASSVGSGELNEQFF. The CDR3 coding sequence is TGTGCCAGCAGCGTAGGTAGCGGGGAATTAAATGAGCAGTTCTTC.